The source of this TCR beta chain is a study of shared clonotypes between healthy human individuals. Healthy HIV-negative adults without recent acute infections or vaccinations served as donors. Regarding the study as a whole: A limitation of the genetic and exposure-history diversity represented arose from few donors.

The CDR3 loop spans 15 amino acids. Germline CDR1 is WSHSY and CDR2 is SAAADI. The V and J ends lost 9 bases and 1 base, in that order; junction bases with no gene match: 8. In the case of this clone: Its specificity is not known.

The assay was immunoSEQ multiplex PCR, and TCRdb's table has in-frame clones only and misses some. The data contain about 480,000 clones, 75% to 80% of them singletons. This receptor was taken from a woman in her forties in good health. Some clones in this sample may be carry-over from other donors' samples. The sequencing input was PBMCs. This sequence joins TRBV10-2 and TRBJ2-5, with 10 bases matching TRBD1. DNA for the CDR3: TGCGCCAGTGCCGGGACAGGGGCCGGCCAAGAGACCCAGTACTTC. Translated, it gives CASAGTGAGQETQYF.